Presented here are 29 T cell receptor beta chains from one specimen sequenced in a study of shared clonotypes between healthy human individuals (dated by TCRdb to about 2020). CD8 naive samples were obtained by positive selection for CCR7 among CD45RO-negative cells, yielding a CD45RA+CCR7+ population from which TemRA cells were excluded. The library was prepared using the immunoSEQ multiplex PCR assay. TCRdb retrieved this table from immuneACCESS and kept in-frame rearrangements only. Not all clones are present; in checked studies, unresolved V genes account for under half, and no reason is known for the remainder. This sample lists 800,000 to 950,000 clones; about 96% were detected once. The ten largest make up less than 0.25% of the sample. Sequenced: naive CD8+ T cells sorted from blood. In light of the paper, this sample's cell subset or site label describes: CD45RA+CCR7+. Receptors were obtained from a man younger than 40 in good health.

The DNA of the CDR3 is TGTGCCAGCAGCTCTTCGGTTCTGGGACTAGCGGCAAAAAGGTACGAGCAGTACTTC. As protein: CASSSSVLGLAAKRYEQYF. The rearrangement joins TRBV7-9 to TRBJ2-7, with 11 bases lining up with TRBD2. CDR3 length: 19 amino acids. The V gene end was trimmed by 4 bases and the J gene end by 4 bases; junction bases not matched to a gene: 18. Germline V lookup: CDR1 SEHNR, CDR2 FQNEAQ (reference sequence).

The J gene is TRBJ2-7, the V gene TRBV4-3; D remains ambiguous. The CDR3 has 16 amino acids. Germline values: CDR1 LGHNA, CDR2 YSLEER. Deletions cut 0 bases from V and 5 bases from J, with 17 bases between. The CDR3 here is CASSQEGLVGSHEQYF. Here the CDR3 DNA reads TGCGCCAGCAGCCAAGAGGGATTAGTGGGATCTCACGAGCAGTACTTC.

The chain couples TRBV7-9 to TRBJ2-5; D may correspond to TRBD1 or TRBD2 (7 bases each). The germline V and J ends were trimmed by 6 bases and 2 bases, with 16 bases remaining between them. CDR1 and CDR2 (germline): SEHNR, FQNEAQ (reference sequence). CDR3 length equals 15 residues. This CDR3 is CASRGGGGEQETQYF. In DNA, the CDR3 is TGTGCCAGCAGGGGAGGGGGCGGCGAGCAAGAGACCCAGTACTTC.

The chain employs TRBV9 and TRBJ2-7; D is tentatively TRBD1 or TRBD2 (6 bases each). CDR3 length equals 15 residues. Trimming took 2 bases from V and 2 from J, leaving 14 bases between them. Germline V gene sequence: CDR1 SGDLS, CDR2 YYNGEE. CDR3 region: CASSVRGLETYEQYF. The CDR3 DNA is TGTGCCAGCAGCGTCCGGGGGCTAGAGACCTACGAGCAGTACTTC.

Here the CDR3 DNA reads TGTGCCAGCAGTTTAGTAGAGGGGGCCCAGCCCCAGCATTTT. This translates into CASSLVEGAQPQHF. The rearrangement joins TRBV28 to TRBJ1-5, with 7 bases matching TRBD1. There are 14 residues in the CDR3. With V trimmed by 2 bases and J by 7 bases, 5 bases remained unmatched. Germline CDR1 MDHEN, CDR2 SYDVKM.

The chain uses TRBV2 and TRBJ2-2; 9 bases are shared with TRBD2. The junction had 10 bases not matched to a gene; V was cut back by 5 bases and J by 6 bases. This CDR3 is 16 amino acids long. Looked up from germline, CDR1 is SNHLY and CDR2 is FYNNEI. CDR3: CASSTSAGGPPGELFF. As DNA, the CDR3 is TGTGCCAGCAGTACGAGCGCGGGAGGGCCCCCCGGGGAGCTGTTTTTT.

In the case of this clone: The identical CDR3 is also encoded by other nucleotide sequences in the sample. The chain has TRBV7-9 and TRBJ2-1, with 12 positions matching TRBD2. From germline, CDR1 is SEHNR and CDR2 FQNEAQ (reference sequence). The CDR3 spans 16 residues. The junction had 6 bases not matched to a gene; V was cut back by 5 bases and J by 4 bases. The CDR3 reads CASSPRTSGDYNEQFF. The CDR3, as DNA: TGTGCCAGCAGCCCCCGGACTAGCGGGGATTACAATGAGCAGTTCTTC.

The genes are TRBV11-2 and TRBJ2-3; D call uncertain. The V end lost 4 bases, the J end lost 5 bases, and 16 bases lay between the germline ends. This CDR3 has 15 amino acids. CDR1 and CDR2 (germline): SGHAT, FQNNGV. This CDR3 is CASSSQLRSQDTQYF. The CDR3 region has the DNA TGTGCCAGCAGCTCCCAACTCAGGTCCCAAGATACGCAGTATTTT.

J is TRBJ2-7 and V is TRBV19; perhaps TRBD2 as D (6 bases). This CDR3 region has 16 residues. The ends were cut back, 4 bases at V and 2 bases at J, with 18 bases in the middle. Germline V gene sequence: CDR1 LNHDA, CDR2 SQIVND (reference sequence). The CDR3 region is CASSTDYRGGPYEQYF. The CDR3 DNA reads TGTGCCAGTAGTACCGACTATAGAGGAGGGCCCTACGAGCAGTACTTC.

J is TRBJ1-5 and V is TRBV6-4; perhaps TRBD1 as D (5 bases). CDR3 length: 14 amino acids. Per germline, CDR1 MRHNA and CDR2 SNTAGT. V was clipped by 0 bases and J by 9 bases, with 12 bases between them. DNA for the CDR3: TGTGCCAGCAGTGACTCTGAAGGGGTTGGGCCCCAGCATTTT. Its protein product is CASSDSEGVGPQHF.

CDR3 loop: CASSQETRTGDLETQYF. CDR3 nucleotides: TGCGCCAGCAGCCAAGAGACCAGGACAGGGGATCTAGAGACCCAGTACTTC. This sequence joins TRBV4-1 and TRBJ2-5; 9 positions match TRBD1. CDR1 is MGHRA and CDR2 is YSYEKL in the germline V gene. The length of the CDR3 is 17 residues. V lost 0 bases to trimming and J lost 4 bases; unmatched junction nucleotides: 9.

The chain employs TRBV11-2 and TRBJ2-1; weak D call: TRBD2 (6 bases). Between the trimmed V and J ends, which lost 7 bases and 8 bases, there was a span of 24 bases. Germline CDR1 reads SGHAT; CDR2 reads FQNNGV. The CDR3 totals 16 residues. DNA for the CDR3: TGTGCCAGCAACTCGCCCGCGGGACCAGGCAGAGATGAGCAGTTCTTC. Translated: CASNSPAGPGRDEQFF.

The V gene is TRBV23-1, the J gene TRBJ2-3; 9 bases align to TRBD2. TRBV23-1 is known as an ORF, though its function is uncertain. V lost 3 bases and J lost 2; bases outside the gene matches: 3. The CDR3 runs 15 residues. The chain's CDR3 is CASSQAGGPTDTQYF. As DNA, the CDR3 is TGCGCCAGCAGTCAGGCGGGAGGGCCCACAGATACGCAGTATTTT.

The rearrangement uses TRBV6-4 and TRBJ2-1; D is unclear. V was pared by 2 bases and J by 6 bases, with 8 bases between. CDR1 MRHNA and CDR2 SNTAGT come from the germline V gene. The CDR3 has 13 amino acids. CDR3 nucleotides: TGTGCCAGCAGTGACGGGCCCATCAATGAGCAGTTCTTC. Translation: CASSDGPINEQFF.

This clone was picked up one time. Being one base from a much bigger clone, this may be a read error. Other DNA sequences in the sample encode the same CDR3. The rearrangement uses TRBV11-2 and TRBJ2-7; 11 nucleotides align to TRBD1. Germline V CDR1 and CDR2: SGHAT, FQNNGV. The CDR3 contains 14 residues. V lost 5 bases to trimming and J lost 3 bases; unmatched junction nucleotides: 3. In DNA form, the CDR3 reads TGTGCCAGCAGCCCCGGGACAGGGGGCTACGAGCAGTACTTC. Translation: CASSPGTGGYEQYF.

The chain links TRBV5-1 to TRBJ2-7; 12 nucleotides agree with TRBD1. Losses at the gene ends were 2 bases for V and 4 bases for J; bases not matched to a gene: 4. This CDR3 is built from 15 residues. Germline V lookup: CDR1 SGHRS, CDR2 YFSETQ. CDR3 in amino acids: CASSLGTGGFYEQYF. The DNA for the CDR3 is TGCGCCAGCAGCTTAGGGACAGGGGGCTTTTACGAGCAGTACTTC.

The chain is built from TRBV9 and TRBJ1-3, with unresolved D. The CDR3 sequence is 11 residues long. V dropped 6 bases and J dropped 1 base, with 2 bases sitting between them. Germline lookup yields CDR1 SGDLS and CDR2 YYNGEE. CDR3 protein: CASMSGNTIYF. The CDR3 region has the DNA TGTGCCAGCATGTCTGGAAACACCATATATTTT.

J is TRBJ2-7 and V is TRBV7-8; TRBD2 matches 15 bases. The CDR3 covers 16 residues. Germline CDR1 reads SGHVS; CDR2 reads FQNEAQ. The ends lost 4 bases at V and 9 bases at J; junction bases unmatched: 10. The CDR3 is CASSSGGLAGGQGQYF. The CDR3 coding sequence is TGTGCCAGCAGCTCCGGGGGACTAGCGGGAGGCCAGGGGCAGTACTTC.

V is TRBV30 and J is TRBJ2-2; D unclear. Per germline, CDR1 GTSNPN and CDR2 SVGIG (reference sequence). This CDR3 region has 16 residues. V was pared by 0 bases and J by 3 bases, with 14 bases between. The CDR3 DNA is TGTGCCTGGAGTGTACAGAAAAGGCCTTACACCGGGGAGCTGTTTTTT. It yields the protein CAWSVQKRPYTGELFF.

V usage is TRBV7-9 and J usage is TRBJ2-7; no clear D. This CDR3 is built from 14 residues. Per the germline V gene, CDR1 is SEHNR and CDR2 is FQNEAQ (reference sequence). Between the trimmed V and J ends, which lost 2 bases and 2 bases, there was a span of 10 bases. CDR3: CASSLSSGPYEQYF. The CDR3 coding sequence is TGTGCCAGCAGCTTATCTAGTGGACCCTACGAGCAGTACTTC.

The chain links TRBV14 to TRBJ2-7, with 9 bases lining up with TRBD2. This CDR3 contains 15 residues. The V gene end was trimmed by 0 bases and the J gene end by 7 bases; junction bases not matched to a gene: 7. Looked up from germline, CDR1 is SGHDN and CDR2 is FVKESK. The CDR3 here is CASSQDIGLATEQYF. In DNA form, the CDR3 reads TGTGCCAGCAGCCAAGATATCGGACTAGCGACTGAGCAGTACTTC.

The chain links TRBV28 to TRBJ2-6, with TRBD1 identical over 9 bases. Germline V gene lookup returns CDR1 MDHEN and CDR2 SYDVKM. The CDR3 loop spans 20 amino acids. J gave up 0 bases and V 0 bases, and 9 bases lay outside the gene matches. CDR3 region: CASSLWYDRGSFSGANVLTF. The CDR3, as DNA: TGTGCCAGCAGTTTATGGTACGACAGGGGGAGCTTCTCTGGGGCCAACGTCCTGACTTTC.

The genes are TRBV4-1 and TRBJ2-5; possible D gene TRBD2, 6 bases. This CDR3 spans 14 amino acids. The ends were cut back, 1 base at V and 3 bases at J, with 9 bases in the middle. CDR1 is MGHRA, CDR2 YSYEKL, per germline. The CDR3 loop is CASSQVGGKETQYF. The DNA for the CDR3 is TGCGCCAGCAGCCAAGTTGGAGGGAAAGAGACCCAGTACTTC.

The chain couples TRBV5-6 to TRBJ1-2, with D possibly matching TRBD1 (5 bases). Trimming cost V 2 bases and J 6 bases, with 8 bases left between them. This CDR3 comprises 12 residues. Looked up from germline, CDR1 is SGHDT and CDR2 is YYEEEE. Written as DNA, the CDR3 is TGTGCCAGCAGCTTTCAGGGCGATGGCTACACCTTC. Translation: CASSFQGDGYTF.

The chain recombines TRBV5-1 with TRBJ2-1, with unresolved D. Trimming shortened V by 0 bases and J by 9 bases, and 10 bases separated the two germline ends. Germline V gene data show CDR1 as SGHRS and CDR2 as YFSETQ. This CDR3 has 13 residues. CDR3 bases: TGCGCCAGCAGCTTGGCAGGAGTGCCTGAGCAGTTCTTC. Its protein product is CASSLAGVPEQFF.

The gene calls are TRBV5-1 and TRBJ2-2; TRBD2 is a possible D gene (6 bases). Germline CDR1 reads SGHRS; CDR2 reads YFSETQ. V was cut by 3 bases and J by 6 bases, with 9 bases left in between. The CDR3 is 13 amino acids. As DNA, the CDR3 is TGCGCCAGCAGCTACAGGAGGGCCGGGGAGCTGTTTTTT. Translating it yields CASSYRRAGELFF.

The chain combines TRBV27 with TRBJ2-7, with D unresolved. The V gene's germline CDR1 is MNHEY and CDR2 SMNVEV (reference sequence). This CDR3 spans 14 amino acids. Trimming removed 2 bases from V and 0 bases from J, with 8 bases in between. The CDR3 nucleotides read TGTGCCAGCAGTTTAAATACAGTCTCCTACGAGCAGTACTTC. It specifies CASSLNTVSYEQYF.

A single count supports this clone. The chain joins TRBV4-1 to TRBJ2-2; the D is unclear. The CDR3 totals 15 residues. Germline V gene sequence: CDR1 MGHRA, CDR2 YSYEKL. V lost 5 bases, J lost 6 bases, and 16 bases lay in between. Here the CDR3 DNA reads TGCGCCAGCAGCTTAGAGGTAGCATGGGCCGGGGAGCTGTTTTTT. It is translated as CASSLEVAWAGELFF.

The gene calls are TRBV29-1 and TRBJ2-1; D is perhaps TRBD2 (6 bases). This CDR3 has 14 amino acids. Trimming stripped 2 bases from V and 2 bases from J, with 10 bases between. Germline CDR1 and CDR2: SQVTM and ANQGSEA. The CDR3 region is CSVERAGPYNEQFF. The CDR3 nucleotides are TGCAGCGTTGAAAGGGCGGGACCCTACAATGAGCAGTTCTTC.